This T cell receptor beta chain was found in a study of T cells in localized non-small cell lung cancer. General study results and limits: Higher adjacent-lung clonality was associated with shorter survival. Tumor trailed uninvolved adjacent lung in T cell clonality, which peaked there. Heterogeneity stays possible, as sequencing covered only one tumor region. The appearance of a median approximately 57 of the top 100 tumor clones was seen in adjacent lung.

Clones were sequenced by immunoSEQ multiplex PCR, and TCRdb holds only the in-frame ones, with some missing. The top ten hold about 13% of the sample, which has 60,000 to 75,000 clones, roughly 86% seen once. Germline CDR1 and CDR2: LNHDA and SQIVND (reference sequence). CDR3 length: 14 amino acids. With 5 bases clipped from V and 10 bases from J, the junction kept 8 bases outside the gene matches. As to this clone: Its antigen is not known.

The chain carries TRBV19 and TRBJ2-1; 10 bases map to TRBD1. The clonotype was recovered from an older female donor with stage I lung adenocarcinoma. The sample here was peripheral blood, taken before any cancer treatment. The CDR3 here is CASSVPGQGIEQFF. Written as DNA, the CDR3 is TGTGCCAGTAGTGTCCCGGGACAGGGGATAGAGCAGTTCTTC. Based on the CDR3 plus reference TRBV19 and TRBJ2-1, the full variable domain is DGGITQSPKYLFRKEGQNVTLSCEQNLNHDAMYWYRQDPGQGLRLIYYSQIVNDFQKGDIAEGYSVSREKKESFPLTVTSAQKNPTAFYLCASSVPGQGIEQFFGPGTRLTVL.